This T cell receptor beta chain was recorded in a study of blood T cells in healthy people across ages. CDR1 is ENHRY, CDR2 SYGVKD, per germline. V lost 3 bases to trimming and J lost 4 bases, with 12 bases between them. The length of the CDR3 is 15 residues. The second PCR ran about 6 to 12 cycles with a sample-barcoded 5' primer and J-beta primers. Using its own MiXCR run on the 5' RACE reads, TCRdb lists one record per CDR3 protein. The repertoire holds 1.8 million or so distinct CDR3 sequences, with more than 35% as singletons. This clonotype was counted a few times. The V call is TRBV10-3, the J call TRBJ2-2; maybe TRBD2 (6 bases). The sample comprised blood. The sequence was obtained from a human donor in good health. This CDR3 reads CAISDRGGSTGELFF. The CDR3 DNA sequence: TGTGCCATCAGTGATAGGGGAGGCAGCACCGGGGAGCTGTTTTTT.